Shown below are 18 T cell receptor beta chains from a single sample sequenced in a study of cytomegalovirus exposure and HLA in healthy donors. PCR used 60 Vbeta primers and 13 Jbeta primers. TCRdb's copy holds only in-frame clones and misses some; the assay was immunoSEQ multiplex PCR. The sample contains 130,000 to 150,000 clones, under 85% of which appear only once. What was sequenced was PBMCs. Receptors were obtained from a woman aged 40-49 years in good health and CMV-seropositive.

The gene calls are TRBV7-9 and TRBJ1-2; TRBD1 agrees at 9 bases. Trimming removed 1 base from V and 5 bases from J; junction bases left unmatched: 8. The CDR3 has 16 amino acids. Germline values: CDR1 SEHNR, CDR2 FQNEAQ (reference sequence). The CDR3: CASSLVSTGGEYGYTF. The DNA of the CDR3 is TGTGCCAGCAGCTTAGTTAGTACAGGGGGCGAGTATGGCTACACCTTC.

This clone has only a few counts. This chain uses TRBV5-1 with TRBJ1-3; unclear D gene. Trimming removed 4 bases at V and 8 bases at J, with 13 bases between. The germline V gene encodes CDR1 SGHRS and CDR2 YFSETQ. The CDR3 runs 13 residues. This CDR3 is CASSPLGRDTIYF. The CDR3 region has the DNA TGCGCCAGCAGCCCCTTGGGCCGAGACACCATATATTTT.

This clone occurred once. The V call is TRBV9, the J call TRBJ2-5, with 8 positions matching TRBD2. Near its end, the DNA agrees better with TRBJ2-7, so the J call may be wrong. The CDR3 has 14 residues. CDR1 and CDR2 (germline): SGDLS, YYNGEE. The CDR3 DNA follows: TGTGCCAGGGCCGGGGGGGCAAGGTGGAACGAGCAGTACTTC. Translated: CARAGGARWNEQYF.

This clone was seen only once. V and J are TRBV7-2 and TRBJ2-1; TRBD2 is a possible D gene (6 bases). The germline CDR1 and CDR2 sequences are SGHTA and FQGNSA. Trimming stripped 1 base from V and 13 bases from J, with 11 bases between. The CDR3 is made up of 12 amino acids. The DNA for the CDR3 is TGTGCCAGCAGCTTAGACACCGGGACTCAGTTCTTC. Its translation: CASSLDTGTQFF.

This clone was detected only once. The chain joins TRBV7-9 to TRBJ1-2; the match to TRBD1 covers 8 bases. V lost 2 bases to trimming and J lost 5 bases; unmatched junction nucleotides: 13. The CDR3 has 17 amino acids. Germline lookup yields CDR1 SEHNR and CDR2 FQNEAQ (reference sequence). The CDR3 region is CASSLRTGPRDIYGYTF. The DNA for the CDR3 is TGTGCCAGCAGCTTAAGGACAGGGCCCAGGGACATATATGGCTACACCTTC.

This sequence joins TRBV19 and TRBJ1-1; TRBD1 matches at 9 bases. This CDR3 contains 14 residues. Germline CDR1 is LNHDA and CDR2 is SQIVND (reference sequence). Trimming took 5 bases from V and 6 from J; bases not matched to a gene: 7. The CDR3 region is CASSPLGQGSEAFF. CDR3 in DNA: TGTGCCAGTAGTCCCCTGGGACAGGGCTCTGAAGCTTTCTTT.

This chain connects TRBV5-1 to TRBJ1-1, with 7 bases that match TRBD1. Germline lookup yields CDR1 SGHRS and CDR2 YFSETQ. This CDR3 region has 14 residues. Trimming took 4 bases from V and 6 from J; bases not matched to a gene: 9. The CDR3 region is CASSIRGEEAEAFF. The CDR3 DNA reads TGCGCCAGCAGCATCAGGGGGGAGGAGGCTGAAGCTTTCTTT.

J is TRBJ1-1 and V is TRBV6-5, with TRBD1 matching over 7 bases. This CDR3 region has 15 residues. CDR1 is MNHEY, CDR2 SVGAGI, per germline. With 6 bases clipped from V and 1 base from J, the junction kept 8 bases outside the gene matches. This CDR3 reads CASRLDRVKNTEAFF. DNA of the CDR3: TGTGCCAGCAGACTAGACAGGGTCAAGAACACTGAAGCTTTCTTT.

V is TRBV5-4 and J is TRBJ2-1, with 8 bases fitting TRBD1. The length of the CDR3 is 13 residues. Germline V gives CDR1 SGHNT, CDR2 YYREEE (reference sequence). The junction had 3 bases not matched to a gene; V was cut back by 1 base and J by 9 bases. This chain's CDR3 is CASSLPGTGEQFF. CDR3 DNA: TGTGCCAGCAGCTTGCCAGGGACAGGTGAGCAGTTCTTC.

V and J are TRBV7-9 and TRBJ1-3, with unresolved D. Germline-derived CDR1 and CDR2 are SEHNR and FQNEAQ (reference sequence). CDR3 length: 14 amino acids. V lost 4 bases and J 4 bases, leaving 11 bases between the germline ends. The CDR3 here is CASSSGGLGNTIYF. The CDR3 region has the DNA TGTGCCAGCAGCTCCGGCGGCTTAGGAAACACCATATATTTT.

The chain is built from TRBV5-1 and TRBJ2-5; D perhaps matches TRBD1 (6 bases). The J call may not be correct, given that the DNA end is closer to TRBJ2-7. From germline, CDR1 is SGHRS and CDR2 YFSETQ. The CDR3 has 14 amino acids. CDR3 sequence reads: CASSITGTIYEQYF. Here the CDR3 DNA reads TGCGCCAGCAGCATAACCGGGACAATATACGAGCAGTACTTC.

This chain uses TRBV2 with TRBJ1-1; a weak D match, TRBD1 (6 bases). The CDR3 has 15 residues. The ends were cut back, 5 bases at V and 1 base at J, with 14 bases in the middle. CDR1 and CDR2 from the germline V gene are SNHLY and FYNNEI. The CDR3 sequence is CASSLKQGTNTEAFF. As DNA, the CDR3 is TGTGCCAGCAGTTTAAAACAGGGTACGAACACTGAAGCTTTCTTT.

The chain is built from TRBV10-3 and TRBJ1-6, with TRBD1 as a possible D gene (5 bases). Germline-derived CDR1 and CDR2 are ENHRY and SYGVKD. Trimming pared 6 bases from V and 8 bases from J, leaving 11 bases between. The length of the CDR3 is 13 residues. CDR3 protein: CAIRTLGDSPLHF. In DNA, the CDR3 is TGTGCCATCAGGACTTTAGGGGATTCACCCCTCCACTTT.

The chain combines TRBV5-1 with TRBJ1-2; maybe TRBD1 (6 bases). Germline loops: CDR1 SGHRS, CDR2 YFSETQ. CDR3 length equals 16 residues. Trimming left V 0 bases short and J 3 bases short, with 15 bases between. CDR3 amino acids: CASSLAGGQQDYGYTF. The CDR3 nucleotides are TGCGCCAGCAGCTTGGCCGGCGGACAGCAGGACTATGGCTACACCTTC. Full variable domain (remainder filled in from reference TRBV5-1 and TRBJ1-2): KAGVTQTPRYLIKTRGQQVTLSCSPISGHRSVSWYQQTPGQGLQFLFEYFSETQRNKGNFPGRFSGRQFSNSRSEMNVSTLELGDSALYLCASSLAGGQQDYGYTFGSGTRLTVV.

This rearrangement joins TRBV5-4 to TRBJ1-1; D is undetermined. The germline V gene has CDR1 SGHNT and CDR2 YYREEE (reference sequence). The V end was cut by 4 bases, the J end by 1 base, with 5 bases between. This CDR3 spans 12 amino acids. The CDR3 reads CASSQQNTEAFF. The CDR3 coding sequence is TGTGCCAGCAGCCAACAGAACACTGAAGCTTTCTTT.

This clone was counted a few times. This sequence joins TRBV19 and TRBJ1-2; weak D call: TRBD1 (6 bases). The length of the CDR3 is 15 residues. CDR1 is LNHDA, CDR2 SQIVND, per germline (reference sequence). The V and J ends lost 3 bases and 7 bases respectively, with 18 bases between them. In DNA form, the CDR3 reads TGTGCCAGTAGTATTTCTGAAGGGACACCGGTTGGCTACACCTTC. Translation: CASSISEGTPVGYTF.

The CDR3 DNA sequence: TGTGCCAGCAGCTTAGTTACAGGGGCCGGCACCGGGGAGCTGTTTTTT. Its translation: CASSLVTGAGTGELFF. This rearrangement joins TRBV11-2 to TRBJ2-2; 7 bases are shared with TRBD1. The CDR3 length is 16 residues. Germline CDR1 SGHAT, CDR2 FQNNGV. V gave up 1 base and J gave up 4 bases; unmatched junction bases: 6.

DNA of the CDR3: TGTGCCAGCAGCCAAACCTCCCGACAGGGTTTGACGGCTGAAGCTTTCTTT. Residues: CASSQTSRQGLTAEAFF. This rearrangement joins TRBV4-2 to TRBJ1-1, with TRBD1 identical over 7 bases. Germline CDR1 is LGHNA and CDR2 is YNFKEQ. The CDR3 has 17 amino acids. Trimming removed 2 bases from V and 6 bases from J; junction bases left unmatched: 15.